The clone carrying this TCR beta chain showed up just once. The target antigen is unknown. This sample is drawn from a study of T cell responses to AZD1222 COVID-19 vaccine. There are 16 residues in the CDR3. V shed 1 base, J shed 5 bases, and the junction held 7 bases outside the gene matches. CDR1 is SGHTA, CDR2 FQGNSA, per germline. Study-level findings and limits: Females outnumbered males among donors, who were mostly white British; clonal diversity was possibly underestimated. It was only a handful of AZD1222 recipients who were seropositive at baseline. Of spike-specific TCRs, nearly half reportedly target regions left unmutated in variants.

TCRdb keeps only in-frame clones here, not all; method: immunoSEQ multiplex PCR. The top ten clones hold 7.9% of a sample with roughly 120,000 clones, around 92% of them seen once. The sequence was obtained from an adult who received the AZD1222 COVID-19 vaccine. This specimen was peripheral blood, taken 28 days after the second AZD1222 dose. This chain links TRBV7-2 with TRBJ2-3; TRBD2 agrees at 9 bases. The DNA for the CDR3 is TGTGCCAGCAGCTTAGTCACCGCGGGGGGGAGAGATACGCAGTATTTT. Translated, it gives CASSLVTAGGRDTQYF. The full variable domain, rest sourced from reference TRBV7-2 and TRBJ2-3, is GAGVSQSPSNKVTEKGKDVELRCDPISGHTALYWYRQSLGQGLEFLIYFQGNSAPDKSGLPSDRFSAERTGGSVSTLTIQRTQQEDSAVYLCASSLVTAGGRDTQYFGPGTRLTVL.